The clone carrying this T cell receptor beta chain is deemed medium-sized. Its antigen remains unknown. J lost 9 bases, V lost 2 bases, and 10 bases had no gene match. Germline values: CDR1 SGHTA, CDR2 FQGNSA. The CDR3 totals 16 residues. The data belong to a study of HIV-infected patients and healthy controls. Whole-study findings and limits: Only sixteen HIV-infected individuals were processed, a major limit on how widely findings apply. CDR3 sharing between individuals was lower in HIV-infected patients than in healthy controls.

Around 530 ng RNA was reverse transcribed with alpha and beta constant-region primers. Each of the alpha and beta chains got its own library through chain-specific third strand synthesis with indices. Ligation attached cDNA to a 5' RACE adapter that carried a random hexamer and SP2 site. TCRdb re-derived calls from the 5' RACE reads in MiXCR, one entry per CDR3 protein. The sample holds about 9,300 distinct CDR3 sequences, under 6.5% seen once. Whole blood was used without fractionation, so all unsorted peripheral T cells were included. The RNA source was a roughly 2.6 ml peripheral blood draw. Sequences were obtained from blood. The chain carries TRBV7-2 and TRBJ2-3, with 11 nucleotides matching TRBD2. The sequence was collected from an adult in good health. The CDR3: CASSLYLAGGFATQYF. The CDR3 DNA follows: TGTGCCAGCAGCTTATATCTAGCGGGGGGCTTCGCCACGCAGTATTTT.